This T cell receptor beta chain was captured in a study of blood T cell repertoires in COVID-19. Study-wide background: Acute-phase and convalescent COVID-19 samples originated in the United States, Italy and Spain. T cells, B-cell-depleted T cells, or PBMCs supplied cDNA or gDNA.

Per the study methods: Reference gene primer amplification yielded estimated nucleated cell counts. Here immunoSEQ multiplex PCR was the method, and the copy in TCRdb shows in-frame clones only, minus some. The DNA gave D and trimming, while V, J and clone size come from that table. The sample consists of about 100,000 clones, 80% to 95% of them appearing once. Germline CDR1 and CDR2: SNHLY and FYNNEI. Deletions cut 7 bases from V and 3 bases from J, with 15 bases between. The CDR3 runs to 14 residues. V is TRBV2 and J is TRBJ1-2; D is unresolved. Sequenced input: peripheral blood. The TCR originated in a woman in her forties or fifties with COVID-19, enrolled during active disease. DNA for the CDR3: TGTGCCAGCAAGGCTGACGTAGCTGACTATGGCTACACCTTC. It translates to CASKADVADYGYTF.